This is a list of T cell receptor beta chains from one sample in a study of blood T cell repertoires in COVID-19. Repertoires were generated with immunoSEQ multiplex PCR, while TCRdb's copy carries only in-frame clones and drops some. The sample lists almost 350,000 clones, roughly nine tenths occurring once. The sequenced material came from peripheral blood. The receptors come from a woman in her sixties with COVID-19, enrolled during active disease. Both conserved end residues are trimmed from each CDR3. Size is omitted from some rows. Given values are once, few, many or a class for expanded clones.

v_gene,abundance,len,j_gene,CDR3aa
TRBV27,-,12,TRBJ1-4,ASSSGTGREKLF
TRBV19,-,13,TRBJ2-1,ASSIARGIHNEQF
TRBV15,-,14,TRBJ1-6,ATSRAPSGGNSPLH
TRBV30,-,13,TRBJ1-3,AWSPQVLSGNTIY
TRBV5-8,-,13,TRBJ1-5,ASSLGRVSNQPQH
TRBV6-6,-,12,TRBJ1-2,ASSYKGLNYGYT
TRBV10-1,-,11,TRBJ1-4,ASNRERNEKLF
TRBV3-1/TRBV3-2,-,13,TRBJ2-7,ASSHRDRERKEQY
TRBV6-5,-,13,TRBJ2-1,ASSKTSGGAHEQF
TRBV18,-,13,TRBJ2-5,ASSPGYREAETQY
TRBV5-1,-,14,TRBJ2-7,ASSFARGQGVQEQY
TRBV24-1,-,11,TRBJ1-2,ATSEGQGYGYT
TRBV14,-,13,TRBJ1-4,ASSQRSRGQENLF
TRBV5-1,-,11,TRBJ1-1,ASSPQGFTEAF
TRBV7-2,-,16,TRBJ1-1,ASSLANFGQGAEAEAF
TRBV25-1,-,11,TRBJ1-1,ASSDPGQVEAF
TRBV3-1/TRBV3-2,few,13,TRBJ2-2,ASSPWDRNTGELF
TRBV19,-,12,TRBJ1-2,ASSTKGTGGGYT
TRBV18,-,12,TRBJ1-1,ASSLTGGGTEAF
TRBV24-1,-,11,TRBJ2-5,ATSDLASGVFY
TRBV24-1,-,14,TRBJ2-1,ATSDGPGGVHNEQF
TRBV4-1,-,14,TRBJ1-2,ASSQEISGPNYGYT
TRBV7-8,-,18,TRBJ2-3,ASSLKLSTSGVASTDTQY
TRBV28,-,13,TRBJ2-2,ASSLYGQGAGELF
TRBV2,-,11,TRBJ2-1,ASRGTGWGEQF
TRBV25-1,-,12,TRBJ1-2,ASWGGPSNYGYT
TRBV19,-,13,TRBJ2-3,ASSIGRGHTDTQY
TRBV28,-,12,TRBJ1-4,ASSPGGTNEKLF
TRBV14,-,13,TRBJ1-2,ASSQEPGLPYGYT
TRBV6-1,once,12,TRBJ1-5,ASTKDRSNQPQH
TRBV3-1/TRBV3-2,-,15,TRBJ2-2,ASSRGQGAGDTGELF
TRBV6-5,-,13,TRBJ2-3,ATTRGIPVTDTQY
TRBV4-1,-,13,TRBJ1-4,ASSQVGTGSEKLF
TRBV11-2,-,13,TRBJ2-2,ASSLDRGGTGELF
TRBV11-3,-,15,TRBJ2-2,ASSTRTSGGNTGELF
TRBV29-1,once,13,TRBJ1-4,SVVGRGPTNEKLF
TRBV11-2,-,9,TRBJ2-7,ASSGRVEQY
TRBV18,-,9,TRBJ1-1,ASSPGLKAF
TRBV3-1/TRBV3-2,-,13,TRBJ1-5,ASSQDGRSNQPQH
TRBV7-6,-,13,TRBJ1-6,ASSLAGDFGSPLH
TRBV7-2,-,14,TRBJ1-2,ASSPHEDRWIYGYT
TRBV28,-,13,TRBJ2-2,ASSLAGAQTGELF
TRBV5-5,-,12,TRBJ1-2,ASSLAPSNYGYT
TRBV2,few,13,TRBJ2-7,ASKVSTTPWNEQY
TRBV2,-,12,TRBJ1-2,ASSAGQGARGYT
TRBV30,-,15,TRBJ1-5,ASHRGLRGAFSQPQH
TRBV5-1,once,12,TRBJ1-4,ASSLGTGGGKLF
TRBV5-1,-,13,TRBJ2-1,ASSRQGSGDNEQF
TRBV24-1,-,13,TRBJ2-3,ATSAASGGLDTQY
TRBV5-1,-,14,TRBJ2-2,ASTSNSGGNTGELF
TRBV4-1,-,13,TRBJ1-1,ASSQEQVGNTEAF
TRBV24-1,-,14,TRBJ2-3,ATSEGGRTPTDTQY
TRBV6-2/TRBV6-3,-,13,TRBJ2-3,ASSSARASTDTQY
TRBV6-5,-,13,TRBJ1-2,ASRLTDRLQWGYT
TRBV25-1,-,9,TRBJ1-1,ASSERGEAF
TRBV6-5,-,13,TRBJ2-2,ASSYRAGYTGELF
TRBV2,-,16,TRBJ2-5,ASRPRGLAGGPRETQY